The 22 T cell receptor beta chains reported below all come from one sample, sequenced in a study of T cell clonotyping in hematopoietic cell transplantation. Described time point: recipient sample about 28 days before transplant, after cytoreduction. Sequencing used immunoSEQ multiplex PCR; TCRdb keeps in-frame clones, though not all of them. The sample holds some 16,000 clones, about 92% seen once. Sequences were derived from peripheral blood mononuclear cells, sampled before stem cell transplant. The receptors here all came from a man between 18 and 35 years old with biphenotypic leukemia. Some clones in this sample may be carry-over from other donors' samples.

The chain carries TRBV5-6 and TRBJ1-2, with D maybe TRBD1 (6 bases). V was shortened by 1 base and J by 5 bases, with 9 bases between the two germline ends. The CDR3 totals 13 residues. The germline CDR1 and CDR2 sequences are SGHDT and YYEEEE. The CDR3 DNA sequence: TGTGCCAGCAGCTTGCCAGGGGTGTATGGCTACACCTTC. This encodes CASSLPGVYGYTF.

This clone was seen just once. The chain has TRBV5-6 and TRBJ1-2; D is uncertain. There are 15 residues in the CDR3. With 4 bases removed from V and 0 bases from J, the gap between germline ends came to 13 bases. CDR1 SGHDT and CDR2 YYEEEE come from the germline V gene. CDR3 loop: CASSLLRPSNYGYTF. Written as DNA, the CDR3 is TGTGCCAGCAGCCTGCTTCGCCCTTCTAACTATGGCTACACCTTC. Variable domain in full (rest from reference TRBV5-6 and TRBJ1-2): DAGVTQSPTHLIKTRGQQVTLRCSPKSGHDTVSWYQQALGQGPQFIFQYYEEEERQRGNFPDRFSGHQFPNYSSELNVNALLLGDSALYLCASSLLRPSNYGYTFGSGTRLTVV.

The chain links TRBV30 to TRBJ2-7; 12 bases fit TRBD1. The CDR3 consists of 15 residues. The V and J ends lost 3 bases and 4 bases, in that order; junction bases with no gene match: 7. Germline V gene sequence: CDR1 GTSNPN, CDR2 SVGIG (reference sequence). Here the CDR3 DNA reads TGTGCCTGGAGGCGGGGGGGACAGGGGGCTTACGAGCAGTACTTC. This sequence encodes CAWRRGGQGAYEQYF.

This clone was detected once. The chain recombines TRBV30 with TRBJ1-6, with D perhaps matching TRBD1 (5 bases). The CDR3 runs 15 residues. Germline-derived CDR1 and CDR2 are GTSNPN and SVGIG (reference sequence). The germline V and J ends were trimmed by 6 bases and 10 bases, with 22 bases remaining between them. The CDR3 loop reads CACSNRELRGSPLHF. The CDR3 region has the DNA TGTGCCTGCTCAAACCGGGAATTAAGGGGCTCACCCCTCCACTTT.

The chain couples TRBV6-5 to TRBJ1-1; D unclear. The germline V gene encodes CDR1 MNHEY and CDR2 SVGAGI. CDR3 length: 13 residues. V was cut by 8 bases and J by 1 base, with 11 bases left in between. The CDR3 DNA reads TGTGCCAGCCGACTCCAAAGGAACACTGAAGCTTTCTTT. It is translated as CASRLQRNTEAFF.

The rearrangement joins TRBV30 to TRBJ2-1, with a possible D match to TRBD1 (6 bases). The germline V gene has CDR1 GTSNPN and CDR2 SVGIG (reference sequence). Trimming shortened V by 5 bases and J by 15 bases, and 14 bases separated the two germline ends. The CDR3 has 10 residues. In nucleotides, the CDR3 is TGTGCCTGGTCTTCAGGACAGACGTTCTTC. Translated: CAWSSGQTFF.

The chain's CDR3 is CASTPGRSNQPQHF. The DNA for the CDR3 is TGTGCCAGTACCCCGGGACGTAGCAATCAGCCCCAGCATTTT. The rearrangement links TRBV19 to TRBJ1-5; possibly TRBD1 for D (5 bases). V lost 7 bases, J lost 0 bases, and 10 bases lay in between. This CDR3 has 14 residues. Per germline, CDR1 LNHDA and CDR2 SQIVND (reference sequence).

CDR3 bases: TGTGCCACGAGGACGGAATATAATTCACCCCTCCACTTT. Encoded protein: CATRTEYNSPLHF. The chain combines TRBV6-5 with TRBJ1-6; D unclear. Germline lookup yields CDR1 MNHEY and CDR2 SVGAGI. Trimming shortened V by 10 bases and J by 4 bases, and 11 bases separated the two germline ends. The CDR3 is 13 amino acids.

The chain has TRBV5-6 and TRBJ1-1; D is undetermined. Germline values: CDR1 SGHDT, CDR2 YYEEEE. The CDR3 contains 13 residues. The V and J ends lost 2 bases and 5 bases respectively, with 10 bases between them. CDR3 DNA sequence: TGTGCCAGCAGCTTACTATTGGCTACTGAAGCTTTCTTT. As protein: CASSLLLATEAFF. The entire variable domain, with the rest obtained from reference TRBV5-6 and TRBJ1-1, is as follows: DAGVTQSPTHLIKTRGQQVTLRCSPKSGHDTVSWYQQALGQGPQFIFQYYEEEERQRGNFPDRFSGHQFPNYSSELNVNALLLGDSALYLCASSLLLATEAFFGQGTRLTVV.

This clone has a handful of counts. J is TRBJ1-5 and V is TRBV6-1; D is undetermined. Germline CDR1 reads MNHNS; CDR2 reads SASEGT. Trimming shortened V by 1 base and J by 11 bases, and 18 bases separated the two germline ends. CDR3 length: 15 amino acids. The CDR3 spells CASSEEGSVGWTQHF. CDR3 bases: TGTGCCAGCAGTGAAGAAGGGTCCGTTGGATGGACCCAGCATTTT.

The chain recombines TRBV20-1 with TRBJ2-5; D is uncertain. There are 11 residues in the CDR3. Germline loops: CDR1 DFQATT, CDR2 SNEGSKA (reference sequence). The V gene lost 7 bases and the J gene lost 4 bases, with 10 bases spanning the gap. CDR3 nucleotide sequence: TGCAGTGTCCGCTCGGTAGAGACCCAGTACTTC. Protein sequence: CSVRSVETQYF.

V is TRBV10-3 and J is TRBJ2-5, with D hard to call. Germline values: CDR1 ENHRY, CDR2 SYGVKD. This CDR3 spans 15 amino acids. V was pared by 3 bases and J by 2 bases, with 13 bases between. CDR3 amino acids: CAISDSLQDQETQYF. CDR3 sequence (DNA): TGTGCCATCAGTGACTCACTGCAGGATCAAGAGACCCAGTACTTC.

The gene calls are TRBV5-6 and TRBJ2-7; TRBD2 might be the D (5 bases). This CDR3 has 14 residues. Trimming cost V 2 bases and J 3 bases, with 12 bases left between them. CDR1 is SGHDT and CDR2 is YYEEEE in the germline V gene. CDR3 DNA: TGTGCCAGCAGCTTCGGGCGGGTTTACTACGAGCAGTACTTC. Translation gives CASSFGRVYYEQYF.

The count of this clone is one. The rearrangement joins TRBV19 to TRBJ2-6; D perhaps matches TRBD1 (5 bases). Germline V gives CDR1 LNHDA, CDR2 SQIVND (reference sequence). V shed 3 bases and J shed 14 bases, with 14 bases lying between them. CDR3 length: 13 residues. The CDR3 DNA reads as TGTGCCAGTAGTATCCCGGCAGGGCACCTCCTGACTTTC. Translating gives CASSIPAGHLLTF.

This chain joins TRBV23-1 and TRBJ2-2, with D possibly TRBD1 on 5 matching bases. TRBV23-1 is reported as an ORF; its role is uncertain. Trimming shortened V by 1 base and J by 1 base, and 7 bases separated the two germline ends. This CDR3 is built from 15 residues. This CDR3 is CASSQFDRNTGELFF. The CDR3 DNA is TGCGCCAGCAGTCAATTTGACAGGAACACCGGGGAGCTGTTTTTT.

The chain has TRBV5-6 and TRBJ1-1; no firm D call. Germline CDR1 is SGHDT and CDR2 is YYEEEE. V was clipped by 4 bases and J by 9 bases, with 16 bases between them. The CDR3 sequence is 13 residues long. CDR3: CASSPERGGKAFF. The CDR3 nucleotides are TGTGCCAGCAGCCCCGAAAGAGGAGGGAAAGCTTTCTTT.

The CDR3 loop reads CASSQDRGSGANVLTF. The CDR3, as DNA: TGCGCCAGCAGCCAAGATAGAGGGTCTGGGGCCAACGTCCTGACTTTC. The chain couples TRBV4-3 to TRBJ2-6; D may be TRBD2 (5 bases). The CDR3 runs 16 residues. Trimming removed 0 bases at V and 1 base at J, with 7 bases between. Germline CDR1 reads LGHNA; CDR2 reads YSLEER.

The rearrangement uses TRBV30 and TRBJ1-2; D not resolved. Trimming removed 4 bases at V and 4 bases at J, with 16 bases between. Per germline, CDR1 GTSNPN and CDR2 SVGIG (reference sequence). The CDR3 consists of 14 residues. CDR3: CAWNRPPGVYGYTF. For the CDR3, the DNA is TGTGCCTGGAACAGACCCCCCGGAGTCTATGGCTACACCTTC.

The chain uses TRBV27 and TRBJ2-2; D perhaps matches TRBD1 (6 bases). The germline V gene has CDR1 MNHEY and CDR2 SMNVEV (reference sequence). The CDR3 contains 13 residues. V lost 5 bases, J lost 5 bases, and 9 bases lay in between. CDR3: CASSATGTGELFF. DNA for the CDR3: TGTGCCAGCAGTGCGACAGGAACCGGGGAGCTGTTTTTT.

The chain carries TRBV9 and TRBJ1-1; D not certain. Germline V gene lookup returns CDR1 SGDLS and CDR2 YYNGEE. V was cut by 1 base and J by 4 bases, with 8 bases left in between. This CDR3 comprises 13 residues. The CDR3 sequence: CASSVQGFTEAFF. In DNA, the CDR3 is TGTGCCAGCAGCGTACAAGGGTTCACTGAAGCTTTCTTT.

This chain links TRBV30 with TRBJ2-5; D is unresolved. The CDR3 contains 14 residues. Trimming stripped 0 bases from V and 5 bases from J, with 13 bases between. CDR1 GTSNPN and CDR2 SVGIG come from the germline V gene (reference sequence). Here the CDR3 reads CAWSVSGSLETQYF. CDR3 bases: TGTGCCTGGAGTGTCTCTGGGTCTTTGGAGACCCAGTACTTC.

V gene TRBV11-2 combines with J gene TRBJ2-7, with 12 bases matching TRBD1. Per the germline V gene, CDR1 is SGHAT and CDR2 is FQNNGV. CDR3 length equals 15 residues. Trimming took 5 bases from V and 6 from J; bases not matched to a gene: 8. The DNA of the CDR3 is TGTGCCAGCAGCGACCGGGACAGGGGGCCCATCGAGCAGTACTTC. Translating gives CASSDRDRGPIEQYF.